Listed below are T cell receptor beta chains from one sample, sequenced in a study of neoadjuvant anti-PD-1 for oral cavity cancer. The assay was immunoSEQ multiplex PCR, and TCRdb's table has in-frame clones only and misses some. The table has roughly 16,000 clones, about 34% seen once. The source material was tumor tissue, sampled after nivolumab (anti-PD-1) treatment. These receptors all come from a person aged 40 to 85 with oral cavity squamous cell carcinoma. Each CDR3 is given with its conserved first and last residue. D genes are given only for firm matches. Size is stated for part of the rows, as once, few or many counts, or as a class when the clone is expanded.

size	D	V	J	CDR3	DNA
NA	NA	TRBV7-9	TRBJ1-5	CASSLSGYNQPQHF	TGTGCCAGCAGCTTGTCTGGGTACAATCAGCCCCAGCATTTT
NA	TRBD1	TRBV18	TRBJ2-7	CASSLTGDEQYF	TGTGCCAGCTCGCTGACAGGGGACGAGCAGTACTTC
NA	TRBD2	TRBV6-5	TRBJ2-7	CASMLERGVSYEQYF	TGTGCCAGCATGTTAGAGCGGGGGGTTTCCTACGAGCAGTACTTC
NA	TRBD1	TRBV6-6	TRBJ2-3	CASRHTGGSVGDTQYF	TGTGCCAGCAGGCATACAGGGGGATCGGTCGGAGATACGCAGTATTTT
few	NA	TRBV11-3	TRBJ2-3	CASSFQGTSTDTQYF	TGTGCCAGCAGCTTCCAGGGGACTAGCACAGATACGCAGTATTTT
NA	NA	TRBV10-2	TRBJ2-7	CASSDKGYYEQYF	TGCGCCAGCAGTGACAAGGGCTACTACGAGCAGTACTTC
NA	NA	TRBV6-4	TRBJ1-2	CASPGGGGQGYTF	TGTGCCAGTCCCGGGGGGGGAGGTCAAGGCTACACCTTC
NA	TRBD1	TRBV27	TRBJ2-2	CASTGQGLTGELFF	TGTGCCAGCACGGGACAGGGCTTGACCGGGGAGCTGTTTTTT
medium-sized	NA	TRBV19	TRBJ1-3	CATSEVHGNTIYF	TGTGCCACTTCGGAGGTGCATGGAAACACCATATATTTT
few	TRBD2	TRBV7-7	TRBJ2-5	CASSLGLAGGETQYF	TGTGCCAGCAGCCTAGGACTAGCGGGGGGGGAGACCCAGTACTTC
many	NA	TRBV5-1	TRBJ2-1	CASSLEVGIEQFF	TGCGCCAGCAGCTTGGAAGTAGGGATTGAGCAGTTCTTC
NA	NA	TRBV19	TRBJ1-5	CASRDPKEFNQPQHF	TGTGCCAGTAGGGACCCGAAAGAGTTCAATCAGCCCCAGCATTTT
NA	NA	TRBV25-1	TRBJ1-6	CASSESRGTEHNSPLHF	TGTGCCAGCAGTGAATCCCGGGGAACAGAACATAATTCACCCCTCCACTTT
NA	TRBD1	TRBV10-3	TRBJ2-7	CAISLQGLAYEQYF	TGTGCCATCAGTCTACAGGGGTTGGCCTACGAGCAGTACTTC
few	TRBD1	TRBV5-1	TRBJ2-7	CASSLLGTGGYEQYF	TGCGCCAGCAGCTTGCTGGGGACAGGGGGCTACGAGCAGTACTTC